This TCR beta chain was identified in a study of a mutant IDH1 vaccine in newly diagnosed glioma. Study observations and caveats: Vaccination elicited immune responses in roughly 93% of patients.

Sequenced by immunoSEQ multiplex PCR; TCRdb stores in-frame clones only, minus some. The data hold tens of thousands of clones, with less than 85% observed a single time. To note about this clone: What it binds is not known.

The length of the CDR3 is 15 residues. V gave up 5 bases and J gave up 2 bases; unmatched junction bases: 9. CDR1 is SGHTA and CDR2 is FQGNSA in the germline V gene. Time point specified: baseline, week 1 (first vaccination visit). The treatment here: pre-vaccination baseline after standard-of-care therapy. The sample was PBMCs, taken from a glioma patient treated with radiotherapy, temozolomide or both. This chain connects TRBV7-2 to TRBJ2-7, with 7 bases matching TRBD2. The clonotype was recovered from a man aged 45-65 years with glioma. CDR3 sequence reads: CASSLARGSAYEQYF. As DNA, the CDR3 is TGTGCCAGCAGCCTGGCACGCGGGAGCGCCTACGAGCAGTACTTC.